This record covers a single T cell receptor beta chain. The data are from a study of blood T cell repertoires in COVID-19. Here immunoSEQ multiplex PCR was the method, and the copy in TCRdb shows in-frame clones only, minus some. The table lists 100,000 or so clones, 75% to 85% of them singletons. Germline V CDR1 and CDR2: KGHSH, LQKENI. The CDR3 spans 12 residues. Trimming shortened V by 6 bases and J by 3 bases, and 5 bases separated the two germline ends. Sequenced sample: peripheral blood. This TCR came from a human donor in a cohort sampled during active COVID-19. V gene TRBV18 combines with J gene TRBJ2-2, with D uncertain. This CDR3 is CASSLYTGELFF. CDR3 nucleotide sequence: TGTGCCAGCTCCCTTTACACCGGGGAGCTGTTTTTT.